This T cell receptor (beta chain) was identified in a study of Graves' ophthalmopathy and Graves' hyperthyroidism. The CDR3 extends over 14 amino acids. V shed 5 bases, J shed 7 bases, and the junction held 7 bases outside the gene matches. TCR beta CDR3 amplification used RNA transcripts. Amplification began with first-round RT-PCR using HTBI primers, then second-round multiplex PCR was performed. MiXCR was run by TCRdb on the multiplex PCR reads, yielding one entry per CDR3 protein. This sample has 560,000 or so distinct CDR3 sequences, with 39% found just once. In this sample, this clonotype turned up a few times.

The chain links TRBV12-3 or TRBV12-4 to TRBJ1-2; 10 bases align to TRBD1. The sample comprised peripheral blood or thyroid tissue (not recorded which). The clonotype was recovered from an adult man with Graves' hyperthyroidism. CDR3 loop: CASSPGQGLFGYTF. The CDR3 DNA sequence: TGTGCCAGCAGTCCGGGACAGGGGCTCTTTGGCTACACCTTC.